This TCR beta chain was sequenced for a study of identifying expanded T cells in peripheral blood. With regard to this clone: The antigen remains undetermined.

Profiled with immunoSEQ multiplex PCR; TCRdb holds only in-frame clones, not every one. The sample records about 89,000 clones, about 90% being singletons. No infections or other immune events were documented during collection. The V end was cut by 3 bases, the J end by 0 bases, with 8 bases between. There are 14 residues in the CDR3. Germline-derived CDR1 and CDR2 are SEHNR and FQNEAQ (reference sequence). Study findings and constraints: Differentially abundant clones: about 1.2 between replicates, around 17 at roughly 13 days, more than 18 at four. Across healthy donors, higher total template counts meant significantly greater approximately 2-week count variance.

The specimen sequenced was blood. This chain links TRBV7-9 with TRBJ2-5; D unresolved. The source is a person aged 18 to 70 in good health. For the CDR3, the DNA is TGTGCCAGCAGCTTCCTAACGTACCAAGAGACCCAGTACTTC. It specifies CASSFLTYQETQYF.